This T cell receptor (beta chain) appears in the sequencing data of a study of OX40 agonist ivuxolimab in advanced cancers. Overall study context: The treatment was a fully human IgG2 OX40 agonist, ivuxolimab. Recorded diagnoses for dose-escalation patients were hepatocellular carcinoma, melanoma, renal cell or head and neck cancer. Earlier treatment with anti-PD-1, anti-PD-L1 or anti-CTLA-4 was permitted, and less than 50% had received some.

Note on this clone: The antigen is unknown.

Data came from immunoSEQ multiplex PCR; TCRdb stores just in-frame clones and leaves some out. Of around 77,000 clones in the sample, about 85% were seen once. Study-wide results and limits: Determination of antigen specificity was not performed for the expanded peripheral T cells.

The trim removed 0 bases at V and 2 bases at J, leaving 6 bases unmatched. The CDR3 loop spans 16 amino acids. Germline V gene sequence: CDR1 SGDLS, CDR2 YYNGEE. The receptor's source is an adult with an advanced solid tumor such as melanoma, head and neck, liver or kidney cancer. The V call is TRBV9, the J call TRBJ2-3; 7 bases match TRBD2. Source: CD4+ or CD8+ T cells sorted from blood, taken in a trial of the OX40 agonist ivuxolimab. CDR3 region: CASSVGAAGPTDTQYF. The CDR3 DNA follows: TGTGCCAGCAGCGTAGGTGCAGCGGGGCCCACAGATACGCAGTATTTT.